What follows describes a single T cell receptor (beta chain). TCRdb derives one entry per CDR3 protein from the 5' RACE reads, leaving out DNA. The table lists approximately 160,000 distinct CDR3 sequences, with about 8% in the top ten. The record originates from a study of monozygotic twins with inflammatory bowel disease. The CDR3 totals 16 residues. CDR1 is DFQATT, CDR2 SNEGSKA, per germline (reference sequence). Sequenced input: blood. The rearrangement links TRBV20-1 to TRBJ2-7; as DNA is missing, the TRBD2 call by TCRdb cannot be tested. The receptor was isolated from a human donor with ulcerative colitis or Crohn's disease, or a healthy co-twin of an affected twin (not recorded which). The CDR3 is CSARGSLAGVLYEQYF.